This T cell receptor (beta chain) emerged from a study of cytomegalovirus exposure and HLA in healthy donors. The PCR ran on 60 Vbeta and 13 Jbeta primers. Using immunoSEQ multiplex PCR, the repertoire was profiled, and TCRdb retains in-frame clones only, with some absent. The sample shows over 65,000 clones, around three quarters of them seen only once. V lost 6 bases to trimming and J lost 3 bases; unmatched junction nucleotides: 3. Germline V gene lookup returns CDR1 MNHNS and CDR2 SASEGT. CDR3 length: 13 amino acids. This clone was counted only a few times. The V and J genes are TRBV6-1 and TRBJ1-1; 8 bases align to TRBD1. This TCR was recovered from a woman aged 40-49 years in good health and CMV-seronegative. Sequences were obtained from PBMCs. The CDR3 DNA reads TGTGCCAGCAGCCAGACAGGGGACACTGAAGCTTTCTTT. It yields the protein CASSQTGDTEAFF.